This T cell receptor beta chain was found in a study of blood T cell repertoires in COVID-19. Study background: Nucleic acid was either cDNA or gDNA, and it came from T cells, B-cell-depleted T cells, or PBMCs.

Original handling: Estimation of nucleated cell counts relied on the amplification of reference gene primers. TCRdb keeps only in-frame clones here, not all; method: immunoSEQ multiplex PCR. That table furnishes V, J and clone size, whereas the DNA furnished D and trimming. The sample includes 400,000 to 450,000 clones, 86% of them seen just once. This TCR was recovered from a woman aged 25-40 years with active or convalescent COVID-19. The sample taken for sequencing was peripheral blood.

In DNA, the CDR3 is TGTGCCAGCCAAGGCGGTCGTAGTGGCTACACCTTC. Amino acids: CASQGGRSGYTF. V and J are TRBV6-5 and TRBJ1-2; no definite D call. Germline V gene data show CDR1 as MNHEY and CDR2 as SVGAGI. Trimming pared 8 bases from V and 7 bases from J, leaving 14 bases between. The CDR3 totals 12 residues.